This paragraph reports one T cell receptor (beta chain). V lost 0 bases, J lost 4 bases, and 15 bases lay in between. The CDR3 length is 17 residues. Looked up from germline, CDR1 is LGHDT and CDR2 is YNNKEL (reference sequence). Libraries were prepared by immunoSEQ multiplex PCR; TCRdb keeps only in-frame clonotypes and omits some of them. This table has roughly 200,000 clones, more than 70% appearing once. This record comes from a study of blood T cell repertoires in COVID-19. This receptor was identified in a person aged 70 to 85 with COVID-19, enrolled during active disease. V is TRBV3-1 (or the pseudogene TRBV3-2) and J is TRBJ2-2; D possibly corresponds to TRBD1 (8 bases). Material: peripheral blood. CDR3 amino acids: CASSQDGQGLPTGELFF. The CDR3, as DNA: TGTGCCAGCAGCCAAGACGGACAGGGACTACCCACCGGGGAGCTGTTTTTT.